This T cell receptor (beta chain) appears in the sequencing data of a study of T cells in Graves' hyperthyroidism and ophthalmopathy. Amplified TCR beta CDR3 regions came from RNA transcripts. A set of HTBI primers served as the primers for a first-round RT-PCR of the TCR CDR3. TCRdb itself ran the multiplex PCR reads through MiXCR, one entry per CDR3 protein. Altogether 550,000 to 650,000 distinct CDR3 sequences are present, approximately 15% being singletons, with the ten largest covering about 15%. The length of the CDR3 is 14 residues. The junction had 4 bases not matched to a gene; V was cut back by 1 base and J by 4 bases. Germline V gene lookup returns CDR1 LGHDT and CDR2 YNNKEL (reference sequence). Points from the study as a whole: Most expanded thyroid clonotypes above 0.001 recurred in blood.

This clonotype was seen repeatedly, ten times or more. Its antigen is unidentified. Stable hyperthyroidism: no ophthalmopathy progression over 18 months of follow-up. This receptor was taken from a woman aged 40 to 55 with Graves' hyperthyroidism. J is TRBJ2-7 and V is TRBV3-1, with TRBD1 matching over 7 bases. Material: blood. CDR3 sequence (DNA): TGTGCCAGCAGCCAAGGTAACAGGGGTTACGAGCAGTACTTC. Its protein product is CASSQGNRGYEQYF.